This T cell receptor beta chain was recorded in a study of cytomegalovirus exposure and HLA in healthy donors. Germline CDR1 SGHTA, CDR2 FQGNSA. The V segment lost 4 bases and the J segment 6 bases; nucleotides outside the gene matches: 8. The CDR3 length is 14 residues. The PCR contained 60 Vbeta and 13 Jbeta primers. Assay: immunoSEQ multiplex PCR; the TCRdb copy retains only in-frame clones and omits some. The table includes about 100,000 clones, roughly 82% detected once. The sequenced sample consisted of PBMCs. The rearrangement joins TRBV7-2 to TRBJ1-2, with 7 bases that match TRBD1. The clonotype originates from a man in his forties or fifties in good health and CMV-seronegative. The CDR3 DNA reads as TGTGCCAGCAGCTCCGATCGACAGGGTAATGGCTACACCTTC. This encodes CASSSDRQGNGYTF.